This is a list of T cell receptor beta chains from one sample in a study of T cell repertoires in cytomegalovirus infection. TCRdb recomputed calls from the reads with MiXCR, one row per CDR3 protein. The sample includes hundreds of thousands of distinct CDR3 sequences, 15% to 20% seen only once; the top ten take 9.5% to 15%. Material for sequencing was PBMCs. All receptors come from a human donor in good health (CMV status not recorded). Some clones in this sample may be carry-over from other donors' samples. CDR3s include the opening cysteine and the closing phenylalanine or tryptophan. A D gene is named only where the DNA matches it firmly. A clone size is listed for some rows: how often the clone was seen (once, few, many), or a class if it is expanded.

v_gene	abundance	len	j_gene	d_gene	CDR3aa	CDR3nt
TRBV9	few	15	TRBJ2-7	NA	CASSVDLSSLSEQYF	TGTGCCAGCAGCGTAGATCTTTCCTCTCTCTCCGAGCAGTACTTC
TRBV7-2	many	18	TRBJ2-3	NA	CASSSRGGGDTSTDTQYF	TGTGCCAGCAGTTCGAGGGGGGGGGGGGATACAAGCACAGATACGCAGTATTTT
TRBV7-2	many	15	TRBJ2-5	TRBD1	CASTPGGWYQETQYF	TGTGCCAGCACCCCAGGGGGTTGGTACCAAGAGACCCAGTACTTC
TRBV7-9	few	14	TRBJ1-5	NA	CASSLGRESQPQHF	TGTGCCAGCAGCTTGGGTAGGGAGTCCCAGCCCCAGCATTTT
TRBV6-5	NA	14	TRBJ1-4	NA	CARTGQGRNEKLFF	TGTGCCCGCACGGGTCAGGGACGGAATGAAAAACTGTTTTTT
TRBV7-2	many	15	TRBJ2-2	NA	CASSLVQSSTGEVFF	TGTGCCAGCAGCTTAGTTCAGTCGTCCACCGGGGAGGTGTTTTTT
TRBV12-3/TRBV12-4	NA	14	TRBJ1-3	NA	CASSLGYSGNTIYF	TGTGCCAGCAGTTTAGGGTACTCTGGAAACACCATATATTTT
TRBV7-2	medium-sized	16	TRBJ2-5	TRBD2	CASSPWAGGYQETQYF	TGTGCCAGCAGCCCCTGGGCGGGGGGCTACCAAGAGACCCAGTACTTC
TRBV7-2	many	16	TRBJ1-6	TRBD1	CASSLASGTGNSPLHF	TGTGCCAGCAGCTTAGCCTCCGGGACAGGAAATTCACCCCTCCACTTT
TRBV9	NA	14	TRBJ1-6	NA	CASSVAGTNSPLHF	TGTGCCAGCAGCGTGGCGGGGACCAATTCACCCCTCCACTTT
TRBV7-3	NA	17	TRBJ1-5	NA	CASSSGGGAFLNQPQHF	TGTGCCAGCAGCTCTGGGGGAGGAGCTTTCCTAAATCAGCCCCAGCATTTT
TRBV12-3/TRBV12-4	many	16	TRBJ2-2	TRBD2	CASTLNSGGNTGELFF	TGTGCCAGCACCCTCAACAGCGGGGGGAACACCGGGGAGCTGTTTTTT
TRBV2	few	11	TRBJ1-6	NA	CASSESPPLHF	TGTGCCAGCAGTGAAAGTCCACCCCTCCACTTT
TRBV20-1	NA	14	TRBJ1-3	NA	CSARERTAGNTIYF	TGCAGTGCTAGAGAGCGGACGGCTGGAAACACCATATATTTT
TRBV7-6	few	12	TRBJ2-5	NA	CASSLREEPQYF	TGTGCCAGCAGCTTAAGAGAAGAACCCCAGTACTTC
TRBV7-2	few	15	TRBJ2-2	NA	CASSLGGAQGGELFF	TGTGCCAGCAGCTTAGGAGGGGCACAGGGAGGGGAGCTGTTTTTT
TRBV12-3/TRBV12-4	many	16	TRBJ1-2	TRBD1	CASSPGTGPWRGGYTF	TGTGCCAGCAGCCCCGGGACAGGACCTTGGAGAGGTGGCTACACCTTC
TRBV25-1	many	15	TRBJ2-5	TRBD1	CASSDHRGFMETQYF	TGTGCCAGCAGCGACCACAGGGGGTTTATGGAGACCCAGTACTTC
TRBV20-1	NA	16	TRBJ2-1	NA	CSARFSGQLFYNEQFF	TGCAGTGCTAGATTTTCCGGACAGCTCTTCTACAATGAGCAGTTCTTC
TRBV7-2	few	15	TRBJ1-6	NA	CASSLATASNSPLHF	TGTGCCAGCAGCTTAGCGACAGCGTCTAATTCACCCCTCCACTTT
TRBV6-5	NA	14	TRBJ2-3	NA	CASSYSRRADTQYF	TGTGCCAGCAGTTACTCGAGGAGGGCAGATACGCAGTATTTT
TRBV7-8	many	11	TRBJ2-7	NA	CASSPGYEQYF	TGTGCCAGCAGTCCAGGTTACGAGCAGTACTTC
TRBV12-3/TRBV12-4	NA	13	TRBJ2-7	TRBD1	CASRRTGPDEQYF	TGTGCCAGCAGGAGGACAGGGCCAGACGAGCAGTACTTC
TRBV2	NA	13	TRBJ1-5	NA	CATGKDFNQPQHF	TGTGCCACCGGAAAGGACTTCAATCAGCCCCAGCATTTT
TRBV20-1	NA	12	TRBJ1-5	NA	CSAREGAQPQHF	TGCAGTGCTAGAGAAGGGGCTCAGCCCCAGCATTTT
TRBV12-3/TRBV12-4	many	15	TRBJ1-1	NA	CASTERGRGNTEAFF	TGTGCCAGCACCGAGCGGGGGAGGGGGAACACTGAAGCTTTCTTT
TRBV7-2	many	15	TRBJ2-5	NA	CASSLVRDRQETQYF	TGTGCCAGCAGCTTAGTCCGGGACCGCCAAGAGACCCAGTACTTC
TRBV7-2	many	16	TRBJ2-2	NA	CASSPHGGRYTGELFF	TGTGCCAGCAGTCCCCACGGGGGGCGGTACACCGGGGAGCTGTTTTTT
TRBV6-1	many	18	TRBJ2-3	TRBD2	CASSPFPTSGAFGDTQYF	TGTGCCAGCAGTCCCTTCCCGACTAGCGGGGCATTCGGGGATACGCAGTATTTT
TRBV10-3	NA	12	TRBJ2-7	NA	CAISGNSYEQYF	TGTGCCATCAGTGGAAACTCCTACGAGCAGTACTTC
TRBV12-3/TRBV12-4	NA	13	TRBJ1-5	TRBD1	CANRGTGNQPQHF	TGTGCCAACAGGGGGACAGGCAATCAGCCCCAGCATTTT
TRBV28	few	17	TRBJ2-6	NA	CASSRGGTISGANVLTF	TGTGCCAGCAGTCGAGGGGGTACAATCTCTGGGGCCAACGTCCTGACTTTC
TRBV5-6	few	17	TRBJ2-7	TRBD1	CASSRNFRTGGSYEQYF	TGTGCCAGCAGCCGAAACTTCAGGACAGGCGGGTCCTACGAGCAGTACTTC
TRBV5-4	NA	13	TRBJ2-1	TRBD2	CASSIAGGNEQFF	TGTGCCAGCAGCATAGCGGGAGGCAATGAGCAGTTCTTC
TRBV9	few	14	TRBJ1-1	NA	CASSVRWGDTEAFF	TGTGCCAGCAGCGTAAGATGGGGGGACACTGAAGCTTTCTTT
TRBV5-4	many	14	TRBJ2-1	NA	CASSLLEQGNEQFF	TGTGCCAGCAGCTTGCTAGAGCAGGGCAATGAGCAGTTCTTC
TRBV7-2	many	14	TRBJ1-5	NA	CASSELNRPGDQHF	TGTGCCAGCAGTGAACTAAATAGACCCGGGGACCAGCATTTT
TRBV9	many	17	TRBJ2-1	NA	CASSPRGSGWVYNEQFF	TGTGCCAGCAGCCCCCGAGGAAGCGGGTGGGTCTACAATGAGCAGTTCTTC
TRBV20-1	NA	13	TRBJ2-5	TRBD1	CSASGQVQETQYF	TGCAGTGCCTCGGGACAGGTCCAAGAGACCCAGTACTTC
TRBV6-5	NA	16	TRBJ2-1	TRBD2	CASSYAAGGSYNEQFF	TGTGCCAGCAGTTACGCGGCGGGGGGCTCCTACAATGAGCAGTTCTTC
TRBV7-2	many	15	TRBJ1-6	TRBD1	CASSQMGQNNSPLHF	TGTGCCAGCAGCCAAATGGGACAGAATAATTCACCCCTCCACTTT
TRBV28	many	14	TRBJ2-7	TRBD1	CASRSQGVVSEQYF	TGTGCCAGCCGGAGCCAGGGGGTTGTTAGCGAGCAGTACTTC
TRBV18	few	15	TRBJ2-3	TRBD2	CASSPASGSSDTQYF	TGTGCCAGCTCACCAGCTAGCGGATCTTCGGATACGCAGTATTTT
TRBV12-5	few	12	TRBJ2-7	NA	CASGQGSGEQYF	TGTGCTAGTGGTCAAGGGTCGGGTGAGCAGTACTTC
TRBV6-2/TRBV6-3	NA	14	TRBJ2-7	NA	CASSRHSPNYEQYF	TGTGCCAGCAGCAGACATTCCCCCAACTACGAGCAGTACTTC
TRBV7-9	NA	15	TRBJ1-2	TRBD1	CASSRTGGAGYGYTF	TGTGCCAGCAGCCGCACAGGGGGCGCGGGCTATGGCTACACCTTC
TRBV7-3	NA	14	TRBJ1-1	TRBD1	CASSSNRGRTEAFF	TGTGCCAGCAGCTCGAACAGGGGGCGAACTGAAGCTTTCTTT
TRBV11-1	few	12	TRBJ1-5	NA	CASSNGGQPQHF	TGTGCCAGCAGCAACGGGGGTCAGCCCCAGCATTTT
TRBV7-6	many	13	TRBJ1-3	NA	CASSLGLGNTIYF	TGTGCCAGCAGCTTAGGTCTTGGAAACACCATATATTTT
TRBV4-1	many	14	TRBJ1-1	NA	CASRGVLWNTEAFF	TGCGCCAGCAGAGGGGTATTATGGAACACTGAAGCTTTCTTT
TRBV10-3	NA	15	TRBJ2-5	TRBD2	CAISDDRLAGETQYF	TGTGCCATCAGTGACGACAGACTAGCGGGGGAGACCCAGTACTTC
TRBV20-1	few	13	TRBJ1-5	NA	CSARRQGGQPQHF	TGCAGTGCTAGACGGCAGGGTGGTCAGCCCCAGCATTTT
TRBV12-3/TRBV12-4	few	13	TRBJ2-1	NA	CASSWPGDNEQFF	TGTGCCAGCAGTTGGCCAGGGGACAATGAGCAGTTCTTC
TRBV7-2	NA	12	TRBJ2-3	NA	CASSPTQDTQYF	TGTGCCAGCAGCCCCACCCAAGATACGCAGTATTTT